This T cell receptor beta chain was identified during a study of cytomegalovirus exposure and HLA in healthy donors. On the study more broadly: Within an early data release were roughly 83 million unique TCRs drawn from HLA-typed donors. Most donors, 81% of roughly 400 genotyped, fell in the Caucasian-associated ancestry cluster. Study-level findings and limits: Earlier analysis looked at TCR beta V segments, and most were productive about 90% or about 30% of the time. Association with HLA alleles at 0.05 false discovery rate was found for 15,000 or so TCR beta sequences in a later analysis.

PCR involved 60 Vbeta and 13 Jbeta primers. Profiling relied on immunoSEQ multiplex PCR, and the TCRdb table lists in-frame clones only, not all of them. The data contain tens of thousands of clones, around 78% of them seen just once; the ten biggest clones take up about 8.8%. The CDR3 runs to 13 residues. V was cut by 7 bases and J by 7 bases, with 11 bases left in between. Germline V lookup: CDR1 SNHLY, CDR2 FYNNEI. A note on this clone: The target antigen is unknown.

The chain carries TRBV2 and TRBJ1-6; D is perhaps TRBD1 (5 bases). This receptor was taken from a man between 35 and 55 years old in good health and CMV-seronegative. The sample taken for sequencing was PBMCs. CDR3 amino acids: CASNWDSNSPLHF. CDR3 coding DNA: TGTGCCAGCAACTGGGACTCAAATTCACCCCTCCACTTT.